This TCR beta chain was captured in a study of blood T cell repertoires in COVID-19 (dated by TCRdb to 2020 to 2021). Describing the broader study: The collaborator samples originated in the United States, Italy and Spain and spanned the acute and convalescent phases of COVID-19. The material from the prospective study consisted of cDNA or gDNA derived from T cells, B-cell-depleted T cells, or PBMCs. The dataset comprised deeply sampled blood TCRbeta repertoires from subjects exposed to, actively infected with, or recovered from COVID-19. A freely available public database, intended as a resource for researchers studying the immune response to SARS-CoV-2, is where the repertoires were released. The samples were drawn from two sources: the first 160 participants of the ongoing ImmuneRACE study, and 1,000 to 1,500 subjects contributed by 6 global collaborators. Nearly every sample came with metadata listing a de-identified subject ID, COVID-19 status, age in years and sex. Where HLA class I and class II types were available, the types were taken from metadata supplied by the sample provider, not from assay-based typing. Study-level results and caveats: The amount of clinical and demographic metadata varied by source and participant and was provided uncurated.

Enrolling through a virtual design, the prospective study's participants ranged in age from roughly 18 to 95 years and lived across some 22 United States geographic areas. To assign participants to cohorts, the prospective study relied on clinical history that participants themselves reported in a screening survey and a study questionnaire. Exposed participants had been in contact with someone with a PCR-confirmed or clinician-diagnosed COVID-19 case within 2 weeks of study entry. Each participant in the prospective study had whole blood, serum and a nasopharyngeal or oropharyngeal swab collected by mobile phlebotomists. Prospective study participants could optionally give additional blood draws and questionnaires over a roughly 2-month period. Prospective study blood samples were shipped either frozen or at room temperature before DNA extraction. TCRbeta CDR3 regions were amplified from genomic DNA using the immunoSEQ Assay, a bias-controlled multiplex PCR. In the authors' own workflow: Nucleated cell counts per sample were estimated from amplification of reference gene primers within the assay. To quantify the absolute abundance of each unique TCRbeta CDR3 rearrangement, sequence reads were collapsed and filtered. For each sample, productive Simpson clonality was calculated by taking the square root of Simpson's diversity index across productive rearrangements. In its TCRdb copy, this immuneACCESS table keeps in-frame sequences only and misses some clones. Where compared with another copy, unresolved V genes explain less than half of these, and the others have no known cause. From that table come the V and J calls and clone size; the DNA was used to work out D and trimming. This sample comprises around 270,000 clones, about 87% of them detected only once. The top ten clonotypes cover around 3.1% of the sample.

V is reduced by 0 bases and J by 6 bases, leaving a spacing of 12 bases between them. CDR1 and CDR2, per the germline V gene, are MNHNS and SASEGT. From cysteine to phenylalanine, the CDR3 is 15 amino acids long. Just the 45-base CDR3 DNA is kept, in frame starting at base 1. A remark on this clone: What this receptor recognizes is not known. Within one base of it there is no much larger clone, and no base qualities were kept.

Sequencing was carried out using PBMCs or T cells enriched from blood (not recorded which). The sequence derives from a middle-aged woman who had been exposed to COVID-19. The sequence links TRBV6-1 to TRBJ1-5; no D gene can be assigned with confidence. The DNA reads TGTGCCAGCAGTGAAGCTGGCCAAGGAGGTCAGCCCCAGCATTTT. Translated, this gives CASSEAGQGGQPQHF.